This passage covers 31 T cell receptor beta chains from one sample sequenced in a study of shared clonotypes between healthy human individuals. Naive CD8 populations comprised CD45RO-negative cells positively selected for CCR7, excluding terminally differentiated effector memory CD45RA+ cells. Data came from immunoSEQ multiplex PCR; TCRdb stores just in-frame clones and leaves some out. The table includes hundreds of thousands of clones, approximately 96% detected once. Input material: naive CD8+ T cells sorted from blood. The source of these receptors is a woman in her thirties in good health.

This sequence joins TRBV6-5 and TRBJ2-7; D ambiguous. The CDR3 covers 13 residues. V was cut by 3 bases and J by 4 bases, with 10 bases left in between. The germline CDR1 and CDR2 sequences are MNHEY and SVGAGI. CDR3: CASSYNAGYEQYF. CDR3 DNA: TGTGCCAGCAGTTATAATGCCGGATACGAGCAGTACTTC.

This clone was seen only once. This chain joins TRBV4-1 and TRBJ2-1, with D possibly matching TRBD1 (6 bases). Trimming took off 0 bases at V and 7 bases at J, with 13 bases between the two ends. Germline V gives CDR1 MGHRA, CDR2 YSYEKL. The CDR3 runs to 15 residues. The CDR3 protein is CASSQDRPQGNEQFF. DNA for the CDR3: TGCGCCAGCAGCCAAGATCGACCACAGGGAAATGAGCAGTTCTTC.

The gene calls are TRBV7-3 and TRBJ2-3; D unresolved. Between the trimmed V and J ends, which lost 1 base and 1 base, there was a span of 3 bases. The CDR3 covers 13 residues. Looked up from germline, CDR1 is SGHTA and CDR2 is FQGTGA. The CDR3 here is CASSLIGTDTQYF. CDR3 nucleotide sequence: TGTGCCAGCAGCTTAATAGGCACAGATACGCAGTATTTT.

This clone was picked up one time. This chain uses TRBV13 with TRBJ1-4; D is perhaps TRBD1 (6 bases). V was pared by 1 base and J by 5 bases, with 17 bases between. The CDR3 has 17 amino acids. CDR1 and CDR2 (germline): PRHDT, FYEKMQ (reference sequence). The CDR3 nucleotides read TGTGCCAGCAGCTTAGCGTCCGAGGGGGGCTTAAATGAAAAACTGTTTTTT. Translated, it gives CASSLASEGGLNEKLFF.

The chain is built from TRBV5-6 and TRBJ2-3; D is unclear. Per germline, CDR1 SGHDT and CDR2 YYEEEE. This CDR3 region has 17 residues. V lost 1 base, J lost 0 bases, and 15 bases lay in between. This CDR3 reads CASSLWFRASSTDTQYF. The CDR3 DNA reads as TGTGCCAGCAGCTTGTGGTTTAGGGCCTCTAGCACAGATACGCAGTATTTT.

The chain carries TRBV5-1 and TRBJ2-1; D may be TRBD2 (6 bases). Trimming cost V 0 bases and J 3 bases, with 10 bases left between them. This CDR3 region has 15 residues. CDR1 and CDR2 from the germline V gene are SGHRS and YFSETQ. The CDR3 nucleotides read TGCGCCAGCAGCTTGGCCTCGGACTACTACAATGAGCAGTTCTTC. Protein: CASSLASDYYNEQFF.

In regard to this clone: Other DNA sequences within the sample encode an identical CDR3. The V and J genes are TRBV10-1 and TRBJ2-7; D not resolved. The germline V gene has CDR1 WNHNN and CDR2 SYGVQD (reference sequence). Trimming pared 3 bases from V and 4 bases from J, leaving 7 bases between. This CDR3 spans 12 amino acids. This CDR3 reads CASSDRPYEQYF. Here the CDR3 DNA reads TGCGCCAGCAGTGATCGACCTTACGAGCAGTACTTC.

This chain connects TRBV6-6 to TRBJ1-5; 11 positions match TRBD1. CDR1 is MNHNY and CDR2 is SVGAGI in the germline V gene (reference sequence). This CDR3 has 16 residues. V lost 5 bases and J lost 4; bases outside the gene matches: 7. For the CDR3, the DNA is TGTGCCAGCAGTCAAAGGACAGGGGGCGATAATCAGCCCCAGCATTTT. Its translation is CASSQRTGGDNQPQHF.

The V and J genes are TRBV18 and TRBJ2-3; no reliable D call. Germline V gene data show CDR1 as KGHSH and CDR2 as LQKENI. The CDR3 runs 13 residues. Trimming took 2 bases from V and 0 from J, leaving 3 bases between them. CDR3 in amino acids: CASSPGSTDTQYF. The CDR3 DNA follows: TGTGCCAGCTCACCAGGAAGCACAGATACGCAGTATTTT. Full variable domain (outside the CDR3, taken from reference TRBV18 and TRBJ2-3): NAGVMQNPRHLVRRRGQEARLRCSPMKGHSHVYWYRQLPEEGLKFMVYLQKENIIDESGMPKERFSAEFPKEGPSILRIQQVVRGDSAAYFCASSPGSTDTQYFGPGTRLTVL.

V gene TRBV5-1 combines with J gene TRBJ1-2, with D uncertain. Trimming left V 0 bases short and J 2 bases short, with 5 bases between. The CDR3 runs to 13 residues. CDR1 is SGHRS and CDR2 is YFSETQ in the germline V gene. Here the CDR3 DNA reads TGCGCCAGCAGCTTGGCACAGAACTATGGCTACACCTTC. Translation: CASSLAQNYGYTF.

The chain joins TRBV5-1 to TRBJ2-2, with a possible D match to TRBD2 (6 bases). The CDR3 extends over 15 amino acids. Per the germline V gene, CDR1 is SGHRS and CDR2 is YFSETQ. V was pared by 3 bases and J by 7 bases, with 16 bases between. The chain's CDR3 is CASSWNTGGSGELFF. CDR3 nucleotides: TGCGCCAGCAGCTGGAATACAGGAGGGAGCGGGGAGCTGTTTTTT.

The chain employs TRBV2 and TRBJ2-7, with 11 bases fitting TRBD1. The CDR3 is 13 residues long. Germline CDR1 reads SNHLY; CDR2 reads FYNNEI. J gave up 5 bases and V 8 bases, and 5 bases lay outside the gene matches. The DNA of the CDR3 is TGTGCCAGCCCTCCGGGACAGGGGGACGAGCAGTACTTC. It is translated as CASPPGQGDEQYF.

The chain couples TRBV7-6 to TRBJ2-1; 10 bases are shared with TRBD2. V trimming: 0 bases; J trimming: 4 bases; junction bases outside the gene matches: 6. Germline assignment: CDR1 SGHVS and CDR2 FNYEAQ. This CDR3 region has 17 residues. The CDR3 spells CASSLATGTSVYNEQFF. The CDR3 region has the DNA TGTGCCAGCAGCTTAGCCACCGGGACTAGCGTTTACAATGAGCAGTTCTTC.

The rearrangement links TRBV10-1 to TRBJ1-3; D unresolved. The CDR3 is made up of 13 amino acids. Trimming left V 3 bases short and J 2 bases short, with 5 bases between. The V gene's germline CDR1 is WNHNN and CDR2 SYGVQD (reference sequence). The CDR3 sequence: CASSDSTGNTIYF. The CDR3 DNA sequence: TGCGCCAGCAGTGACAGTACTGGAAACACCATATATTTT.

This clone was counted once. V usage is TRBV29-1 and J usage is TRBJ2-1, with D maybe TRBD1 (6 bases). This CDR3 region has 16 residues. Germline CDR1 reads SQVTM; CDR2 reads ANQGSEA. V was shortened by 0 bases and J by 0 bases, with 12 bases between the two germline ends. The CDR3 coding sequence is TGCAGCGTTGAAGACACGGACAGTAGCTCCTACAATGAGCAGTTCTTC. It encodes CSVEDTDSSSYNEQFF.

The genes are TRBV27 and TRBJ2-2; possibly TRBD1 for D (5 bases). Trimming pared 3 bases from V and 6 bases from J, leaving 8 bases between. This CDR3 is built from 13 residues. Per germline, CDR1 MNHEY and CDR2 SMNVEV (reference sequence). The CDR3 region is CASSFLGAGELFF. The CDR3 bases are TGTGCCAGCAGTTTTTTAGGGGCCGGGGAGCTGTTTTTT.

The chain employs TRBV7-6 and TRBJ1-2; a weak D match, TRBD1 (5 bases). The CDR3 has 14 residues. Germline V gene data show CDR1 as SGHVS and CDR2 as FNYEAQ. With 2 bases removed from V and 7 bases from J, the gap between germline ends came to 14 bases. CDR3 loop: CASSLSSGTGGYTF. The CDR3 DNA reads TGTGCCAGCAGCTTATCCTCAGGGACCGGTGGCTACACCTTC.

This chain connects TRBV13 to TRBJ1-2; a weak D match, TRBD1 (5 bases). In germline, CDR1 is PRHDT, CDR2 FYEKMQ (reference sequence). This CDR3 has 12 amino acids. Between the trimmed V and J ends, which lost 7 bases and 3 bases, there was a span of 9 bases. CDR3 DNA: TGTGCCAGCATGGGGCAGGACTATGGCTACACCTTC. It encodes CASMGQDYGYTF.

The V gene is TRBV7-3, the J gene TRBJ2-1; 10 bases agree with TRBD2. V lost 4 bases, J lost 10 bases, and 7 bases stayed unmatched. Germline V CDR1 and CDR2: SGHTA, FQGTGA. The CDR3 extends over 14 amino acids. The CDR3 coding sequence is TGTGCCAGCAGCTCTACCGGGACTAGCGCCGAGCAGTTCTTC. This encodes CASSSTGTSAEQFF. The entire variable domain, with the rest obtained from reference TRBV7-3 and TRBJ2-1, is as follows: GAGVSQTPSNKVTEKGKYVELRCDPISGHTALYWYRQSLGQGPEFLIYFQGTGAADDSGLPNDRFFAVRPEGSVSTLKIQRTERGDSAVYLCASSSTGTSAEQFFGPGTRLTVL.

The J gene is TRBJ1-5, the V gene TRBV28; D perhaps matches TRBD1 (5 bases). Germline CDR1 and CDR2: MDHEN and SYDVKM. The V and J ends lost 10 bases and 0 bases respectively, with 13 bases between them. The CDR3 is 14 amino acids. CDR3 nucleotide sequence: TGTGCCACCGCAGGGCTTAATAGCAATCAGCCCCAGCATTTT. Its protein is CATAGLNSNQPQHF.

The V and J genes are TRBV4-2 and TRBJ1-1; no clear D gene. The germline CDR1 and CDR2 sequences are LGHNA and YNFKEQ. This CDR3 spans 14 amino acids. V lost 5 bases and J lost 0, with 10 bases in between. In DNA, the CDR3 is TGTGCCAGCAGCTTGGTAGGCCTGAACACTGAAGCTTTCTTT. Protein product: CASSLVGLNTEAFF.

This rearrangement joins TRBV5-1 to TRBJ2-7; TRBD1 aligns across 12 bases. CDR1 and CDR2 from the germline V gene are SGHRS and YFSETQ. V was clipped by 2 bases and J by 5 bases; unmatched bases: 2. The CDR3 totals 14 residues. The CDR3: CASSFGTGGNEQYF. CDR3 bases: TGCGCCAGCAGCTTTGGGACAGGGGGCAACGAGCAGTACTTC.

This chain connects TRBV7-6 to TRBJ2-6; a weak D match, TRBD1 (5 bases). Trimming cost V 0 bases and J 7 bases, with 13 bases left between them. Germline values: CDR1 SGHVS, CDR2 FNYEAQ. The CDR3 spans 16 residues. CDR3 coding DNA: TGTGCCAGCAGCTTAGCAGGGCAGGGCGTTGCCAACGTCCTGACTTTC. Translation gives CASSLAGQGVANVLTF.

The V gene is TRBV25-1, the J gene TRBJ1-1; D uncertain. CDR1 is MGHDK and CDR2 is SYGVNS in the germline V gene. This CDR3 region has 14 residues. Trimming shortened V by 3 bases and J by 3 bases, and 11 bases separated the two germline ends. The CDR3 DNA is TGTGCCAGCAGTGATTGGGCCCGAGACACTGAAGCTTTCTTT. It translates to CASSDWARDTEAFF. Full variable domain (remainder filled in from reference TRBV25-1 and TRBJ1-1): EADIYQTPRYLVIGTGKKITLECSQTMGHDKMYWYQQDPGMELHLIHYSYGVNSTEKGDLSSESTVSRIRTEHFPLTLESARPSHTSQYLCASSDWARDTEAFFGQGTRLTVV.

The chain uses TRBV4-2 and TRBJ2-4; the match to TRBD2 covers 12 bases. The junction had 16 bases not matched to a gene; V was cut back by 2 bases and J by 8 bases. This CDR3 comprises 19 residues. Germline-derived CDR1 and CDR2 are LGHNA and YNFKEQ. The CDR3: CASSQHTLTSGSTRDIQYF. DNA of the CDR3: TGTGCCAGCAGCCAACATACTCTGACTAGCGGGAGCACGAGGGACATTCAGTACTTC.

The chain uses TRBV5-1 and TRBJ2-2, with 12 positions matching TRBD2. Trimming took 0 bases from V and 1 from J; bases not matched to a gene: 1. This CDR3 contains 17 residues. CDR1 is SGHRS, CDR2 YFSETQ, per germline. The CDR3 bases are TGCGCCAGCAGCTTGGAGGGACTAGCGGGGAACACCGGGGAGCTGTTTTTT. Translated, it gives CASSLEGLAGNTGELFF.

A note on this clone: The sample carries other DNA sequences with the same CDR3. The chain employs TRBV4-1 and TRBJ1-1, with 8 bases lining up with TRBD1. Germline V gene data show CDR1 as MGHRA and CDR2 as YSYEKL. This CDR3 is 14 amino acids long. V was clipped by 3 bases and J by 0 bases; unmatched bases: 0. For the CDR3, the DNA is TGCGCCAGCAGCCAGACAGGGGTGAACACTGAAGCTTTCTTT. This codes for CASSQTGVNTEAFF.

CDR3 bases: TGTGCCAGCAGACACCCACCGACAGGGCGTTACACTGAAGCTTTCTTT. It yields the protein CASRHPPTGRYTEAFF. This chain links TRBV28 with TRBJ1-1; 7 nucleotides line up with TRBD1. Germline CDR1 reads MDHEN; CDR2 reads SYDVKM. The CDR3 has 16 amino acids. After removal of 6 bases from V and 3 bases from J, the junction contained 13 bases not matched to a gene.

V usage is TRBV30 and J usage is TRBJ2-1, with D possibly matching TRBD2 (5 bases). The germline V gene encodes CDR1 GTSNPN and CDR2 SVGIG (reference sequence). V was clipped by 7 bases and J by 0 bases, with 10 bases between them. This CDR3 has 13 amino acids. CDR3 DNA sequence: TGTGCCTTGGAGGAGAACTCCTACAATGAGCAGTTCTTC. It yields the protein CALEENSYNEQFF.

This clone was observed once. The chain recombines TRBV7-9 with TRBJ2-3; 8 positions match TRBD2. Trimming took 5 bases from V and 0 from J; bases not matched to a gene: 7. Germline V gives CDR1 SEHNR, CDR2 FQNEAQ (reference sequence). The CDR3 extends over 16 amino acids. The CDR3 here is CASSPLPSGSTDTQYF. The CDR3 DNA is TGTGCCAGCAGCCCCCTCCCTAGCGGGAGCACAGATACGCAGTATTTT.

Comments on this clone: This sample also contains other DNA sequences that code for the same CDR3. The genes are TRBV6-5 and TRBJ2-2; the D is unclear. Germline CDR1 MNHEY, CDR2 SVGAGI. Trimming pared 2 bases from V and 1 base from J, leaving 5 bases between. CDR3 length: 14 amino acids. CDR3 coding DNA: TGTGCCAGCAGTTACGGCAAGAACACCGGGGAGCTGTTTTTT. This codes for CASSYGKNTGELFF.